These 26 T cell receptor beta chains originate from one sample sequenced in a study of T cells in Graves' hyperthyroidism and ophthalmopathy. TCR beta CDR3 regions were amplified from RNA. HTBI primers were employed in a first-round RT-PCR of the TCR CDR3. TCRdb reanalysed the multiplex PCR reads using MiXCR and keeps one entry per CDR3 protein. The table has 250,000 or so distinct CDR3 sequences, roughly 15% seen once. The sample comprised blood. Source of these receptors: a woman in her 50s with Graves' hyperthyroidism that later progressed to Graves' ophthalmopathy.

There are many counts of this clonotype. The chain employs TRBV6-6 and TRBJ1-1; D may be TRBD1 (5 bases). CDR1 is MNHNY, CDR2 SVGAGI, per germline (reference sequence). This CDR3 is built from 14 residues. Trimming cost V 2 bases and J 3 bases, with 10 bases left between them. Here the CDR3 DNA reads TGTGCCAGCAGTTACAATTTGGGGGACACTGAAGCTTTCTTT. This encodes CASSYNLGDTEAFF.

This clonotype was seen more than once but under ten times. V is TRBV29-1 and J is TRBJ1-3, with 9 bases lining up with TRBD1. The germline gives CDR1 SQVTM, CDR2 ANQGSEA. This CDR3 spans 14 amino acids. V trimming: 6 bases; J trimming: 0 bases; junction bases outside the gene matches: 3. CDR3 amino acids: CSVRTGDSGNTIYF. The DNA of the CDR3 is TGCAGCGTGCGGACAGGGGACTCTGGAAACACCATATATTTT.

In DNA form, the CDR3 reads TGCAGTCTAAGGATTGGGGTGAGCAATCAGCCCCAGCATTTT. As protein: CSLRIGVSNQPQHF. The gene calls are TRBV20-1 and TRBJ1-5, with unresolved D. The CDR3 extends over 14 amino acids. From germline, CDR1 is DFQATT and CDR2 SNEGSKA (reference sequence). The V and J ends lost 8 bases and 1 base respectively, with 15 bases between them.

This clonotype was counted ten times or more. The chain employs TRBV27 and TRBJ1-1; possibly TRBD1 for D (6 bases). This CDR3 is 13 amino acids long. Germline V lookup: CDR1 MNHEY, CDR2 SMNVEV (reference sequence). The V gene lost 6 bases and the J gene lost 3 bases, with 11 bases spanning the gap. The CDR3 protein is CASRSTGYTEAFF. The CDR3 nucleotides are TGTGCCAGCAGATCCACAGGGTACACTGAAGCTTTCTTT.

V is TRBV29-1 and J is TRBJ1-2; D is undetermined. Trimming removed 3 bases at V and 9 bases at J, with 2 bases between. Germline CDR1 and CDR2: SQVTM and ANQGSEA. This CDR3 contains 8 residues. The CDR3 loop reads CSVESYTF. CDR3 DNA sequence: TGCAGCGTTGAGAGCTACACCTTC.

In DNA, the CDR3 is TGCGCCAGCAGCCCGGGACAGTTAGATACGCAGTATTTT. It codes for CASSPGQLDTQYF. This chain links TRBV5-1 with TRBJ2-3, with 7 nucleotides matching TRBD1. The CDR3 extends over 13 amino acids. In germline, CDR1 is SGHRS, CDR2 YFSETQ. V lost 4 bases to trimming and J lost 5 bases; unmatched junction nucleotides: 4.

V and J are TRBV18 and TRBJ2-2, with 7 bases matching TRBD1. V was pared by 3 bases and J by 8 bases, with 12 bases of the junction left unmatched. Germline V lookup: CDR1 KGHSH, CDR2 LQKENI. This CDR3 contains 16 residues. The CDR3 loop reads CASSPPGDRAGGELFF. CDR3 nucleotide sequence: TGTGCCAGCTCACCGCCTGGGGACAGAGCTGGTGGGGAGCTGTTTTTT.

This chain connects TRBV19 to TRBJ1-1; D not certain. The CDR3 runs 11 residues. Germline V gene data show CDR1 as LNHDA and CDR2 as SQIVND (reference sequence). Trimming took off 7 bases at V and 3 bases at J, with 6 bases between the two ends. DNA of the CDR3: TGTGCCAGTAAGCAGTACACTGAAGCTTTCTTT. Its translation: CASKQYTEAFF. Supplemented by reference TRBV19 and TRBJ1-1, the full variable domain reads DGGITQSPKYLFRKEGQNVTLSCEQNLNHDAMYWYRQDPGQGLRLIYYSQIVNDFQKGDIAEGYSVSREKKESFPLTVTSAQKNPTAFYLCASKQYTEAFFGQGTRLTVV.

For this clonotype: A much larger clone differs from this one at a single base, so this may be a read error. This chain joins TRBV12-3 or TRBV12-4 and TRBJ2-5, with D perhaps matching TRBD1 or TRBD2 (5 bases each). The CDR3 totals 14 residues. This CDR3 is CASSLWGFQGTQYF. The CDR3 DNA reads as TGTGCCAGCAGTTTATGGGGGTTCCAAGGGACCCAGTACTTC.

This clonotype was seen ten or more times. The V gene is TRBV20-1, the J gene TRBJ2-3; D not certain. Trimming shortened V by 1 base and J by 6 bases, and 5 bases separated the two germline ends. In germline, CDR1 is DFQATT, CDR2 SNEGSKA (reference sequence). The CDR3 length is 11 residues. CDR3 DNA sequence: TGCAGTGCTAGAGGACCGGATACGCAGTATTTT. Its protein product is CSARGPDTQYF.

The chain couples TRBV9 to TRBJ2-6; D is possibly TRBD1 (5 bases). V lost 0 bases, J lost 3 bases, and 7 bases lay in between. This CDR3 spans 15 amino acids. Germline V lookup: CDR1 SGDLS, CDR2 YYNGEE. The CDR3 nucleotides read TGTGCCAGCAGCGTAGCAGGGCTTGGGGCCAACGTCCTGACTTTC. It is translated as CASSVAGLGANVLTF.

Ten or more counts support this clonotype. This rearrangement joins TRBV2 to TRBJ2-2; 7 bases align to TRBD2. With 8 bases clipped from V and 3 bases from J, the junction kept 9 bases outside the gene matches. Germline CDR1 is SNHLY and CDR2 is FYNNEI. The CDR3 is 15 amino acids. In DNA, the CDR3 is TGTGCCAGCGGCTACCGGGGAGGGCACACCGGGGAGCTGTTTTTT. Protein product: CASGYRGGHTGELFF.

This clonotype was picked up many times. The rearrangement uses TRBV5-1 and TRBJ2-5; no clear D gene. V was trimmed by 0 bases and J by 0 bases, leaving 6 bases between them. The germline V gene encodes CDR1 SGHRS and CDR2 YFSETQ. The CDR3 length is 14 residues. In DNA, the CDR3 is TGCGCCAGCAGCTTGGCCACATACCAAGAGACCCAGTACTTC. Encoded protein: CASSLATYQETQYF. The full variable domain, its missing parts supplied by reference TRBV5-1 and TRBJ2-5, is KAGVTQTPRYLIKTRGQQVTLSCSPISGHRSVSWYQQTPGQGLQFLFEYFSETQRNKGNFPGRFSGRQFSNSRSEMNVSTLELGDSALYLCASSLATYQETQYFGPGTRLLVL.

This clonotype was counted a few times. The chain carries TRBV24-1 and TRBJ1-2; the match to TRBD1 covers 10 bases. The ends lost 9 bases at V and 7 bases at J; junction bases unmatched: 7. The CDR3 has 13 residues. Germline V gene lookup returns CDR1 KGHDR and CDR2 SFDVKD. CDR3 residues: CATRDRGHGGYTF. CDR3 nucleotides: TGTGCCACCCGAGACAGGGGGCATGGTGGCTACACCTTC.

This clonotype has at least ten counts. CDR3: CASSPRTGEGETQYF. In DNA form, the CDR3 reads TGTGCCAGCAGCCCAAGGACAGGGGAAGGGGAGACCCAGTACTTC. J is TRBJ2-5 and V is TRBV7-9, with 9 nucleotides matching TRBD1. The germline V gene encodes CDR1 SEHNR and CDR2 FQNEAQ (reference sequence). Trimming took 5 bases from V and 5 from J; bases not matched to a gene: 9. The CDR3 covers 15 residues.

In this sample, this clonotype turned up a few times. The J gene is TRBJ1-2, the V gene TRBV28, with 7 positions matching TRBD1. CDR1 is MDHEN and CDR2 is SYDVKM in the germline V gene. The CDR3 is 14 amino acids. Losses at the gene ends were 5 bases for V and 4 bases for J; bases not matched to a gene: 7. For the CDR3, the DNA is TGTGCCAGCAGTGGGACAGTCGGTTCCTATGGCTACACCTTC. This gives the protein CASSGTVGSYGYTF.

This clonotype was seen a few times. The V and J genes are TRBV2 and TRBJ1-2; possible D gene TRBD1, 6 bases. Trimming stripped 2 bases from V and 4 bases from J, with 11 bases between. This CDR3 comprises 14 residues. Germline lookup yields CDR1 SNHLY and CDR2 FYNNEI. The CDR3 reads CASSEPGHLYGYTF. The CDR3 DNA follows: TGTGCCAGCAGTGAACCGGGACACCTCTATGGCTACACCTTC.

This clonotype came up a few times. The rearrangement joins TRBV5-1 to TRBJ1-1; D remains unclear. The CDR3 has 14 amino acids. Trimming shortened V by 0 bases and J by 1 base, and 7 bases separated the two germline ends. In germline, CDR1 is SGHRS, CDR2 YFSETQ. The CDR3 coding sequence is TGCGCCAGCAGCTTGGTCTCCAGGAACACTGAAGCTTTCTTT. Residues: CASSLVSRNTEAFF.

This clonotype was seen repeatedly, ten times or more. DNA of the CDR3: TGTGCCAGCAGCTTAAGCCCTTCGGGAGATCTCTCCTACGAGCAGTACTTC. It codes for CASSLSPSGDLSYEQYF. The rearrangement links TRBV7-8 to TRBJ2-7; a possible D gene is TRBD2 (6 bases). Trimming removed 2 bases from V and 0 bases from J, with 17 bases in between. The CDR3 runs to 17 residues. Germline V gene lookup returns CDR1 SGHVS and CDR2 FQNEAQ.

This clonotype was seen ten or more times. The rearrangement joins TRBV20-1 to TRBJ1-6, with D possibly being TRBD1 (6 bases). The V gene's germline CDR1 is DFQATT and CDR2 SNEGSKA (reference sequence). CDR3 length equals 14 residues. Trimming cost V 3 bases and J 10 bases, with 16 bases left between them. The CDR3 nucleotides are TGCAGTGCTAGTCATAGGGGGACCTCGTCACCCCTCCACTTT. Residues: CSASHRGTSSPLHF.

Concerning this clonotype: At one of its ends the junction is not consistent with the germline gene, which may arise from a read error. This chain uses TRBV29-1 with TRBJ2-4, with 8 bases aligning to TRBD1. This CDR3 has 14 amino acids. Germline CDR1 SQVTM, CDR2 ANQGSEA. The CDR3 sequence: CRVERQGAKNIQYF. The CDR3 DNA is TGCAGAGTTGAAAGGCAGGGGGCAAAAAACATTCAGTACTTC.

Ten or more counts support this clonotype. V is TRBV28 and J is TRBJ1-4; a weak D match, TRBD1 (6 bases). V dropped 5 bases and J dropped 6 bases, with 16 bases sitting between them. CDR1 is MDHEN, CDR2 SYDVKM, per germline. There are 15 residues in the CDR3. The CDR3 bases are TGTGCCAGCAGTGTCTCCGGGGGGGCGGATGAAAAACTGTTTTTT. Encoded protein: CASSVSGGADEKLFF.

The chain joins TRBV7-2 to TRBJ2-7; possible D gene TRBD2, 5 bases. This CDR3 is 15 amino acids long. Deletions cut 2 bases from V and 0 bases from J, with 11 bases between. Germline values: CDR1 SGHTA, CDR2 FQGNSA. The CDR3 bases are TGTGCCAGCAGCTTATCGGGGTCGATCTCCTACGAGCAGTACTTC. Translated: CASSLSGSISYEQYF.

This clonotype showed up many times. The chain links TRBV6-1 to TRBJ1-5; D unclear. The V end lost 8 bases, the J end lost 3 bases, and 11 bases lay between the germline ends. Germline V CDR1 and CDR2: MNHNS, SASEGT. This CDR3 region has 13 residues. For the CDR3, the DNA is TGTGCCAGCCAAGGCTCGTTCAATCAGCCCCAGCATTTT. The encoded protein is CASQGSFNQPQHF.

This clonotype was seen many times. DNA for the CDR3: TGTGCCATCAGTGGAGGGAGGGAAGATACGCAGTATTTT. Residues: CAISGGREDTQYF. The J gene is TRBJ2-3, the V gene TRBV10-3; 7 bases match TRBD2. V was clipped by 4 bases and J by 5 bases; unmatched bases: 3. Germline V gene data show CDR1 as ENHRY and CDR2 as SYGVKD. This CDR3 has 13 residues.

In this sample, this clonotype turned up many times. The V gene is TRBV27, the J gene TRBJ1-4; 7 bases align to TRBD1. This CDR3 is built from 12 residues. Germline trimming cut 6 bases from V and 5 bases from J; bases unmatched to any gene: 0. Germline V lookup: CDR1 MNHEY, CDR2 SMNVEV (reference sequence). CDR3 sequence reads: CASRQGNEKLFF. The CDR3 DNA sequence: TGTGCCAGCAGACAGGGGAATGAAAAACTGTTTTTT.